This TCR beta chain is from a study of identical twins. TCRdb re-analysed the 5' RACE reads in MiXCR, keeping a single row per CDR3 protein. The table lists hundreds of thousands of distinct CDR3 sequences, around a sixth of them singletons. Germline assignment: CDR1 SGHRS and CDR2 YFSETQ. Trimming took off 4 bases at V and 6 bases at J, with 12 bases between the two ends. The CDR3 length is 13 residues. The data were also submitted as part of a second study, on T cells expressing NK-cell markers.

This chain uses TRBV5-1 with TRBJ2-3; TRBD2 is a possible D gene (5 bases). The sequenced sample consisted of PBMCs. The receptor's source is a woman younger than 30 in good health. CDR3 residues: CASSVDLADTQYF. The CDR3 DNA reads TGCGCCAGCAGCGTGGACCTAGCTGATACGCAGTATTTT.